These 14 T cell receptor beta chains were sequenced from one sample in a study of T cells after yellow fever vaccination. TCRdb passed the 5' RACE reads through MiXCR, listing each CDR3 protein once. The table records roughly 240,000 distinct CDR3 sequences, approximately 6.8% of them present only once. The sequences come from CD4+ T cells sorted from PBMCs, collected on the day of the yellow fever booster vaccination. The source is a man aged 25-45 years who received the YFV17D yellow fever vaccine.

This clonotype occurred many times. CDR3 region: CSAATAPETQYF. The DNA for the CDR3 is TGCAGTGCCGCGACTGCCCCGGAGACCCAGTACTTC. The chain recombines TRBV20-1 with TRBJ2-5; the D is unclear. The CDR3 runs 12 residues. Germline V lookup: CDR1 DFQATT, CDR2 SNEGSKA (reference sequence). V shed 6 bases and J shed 5 bases, with 13 bases lying between them.

The rearrangement uses TRBV7-9 and TRBJ2-2; no firm D call. The V gene's germline CDR1 is SEHNR and CDR2 FQNEAQ (reference sequence). The germline V and J ends were trimmed by 2 bases and 7 bases, with 2 bases remaining between them. CDR3 length equals 11 residues. The CDR3 DNA reads TGTGCCAGCAGCTTACTCGGGGAGCTGTTTTTT. This codes for CASSLLGELFF.

There are a few counts of this clonotype. This sequence joins TRBV27 and TRBJ2-2; TRBD2 aligns across 7 bases. The CDR3 covers 15 residues. Germline V gene data show CDR1 as MNHEY and CDR2 as SMNVEV (reference sequence). The ends lost 5 bases at V and 6 bases at J; junction bases unmatched: 9. The CDR3 sequence is CASSTSVRASGELFF. The CDR3 DNA follows: TGTGCCAGCAGTACTAGCGTTAGAGCTTCCGGGGAGCTGTTTTTT.

V and J are TRBV5-1 and TRBJ2-1, with D uncertain. CDR1 and CDR2 from the germline V gene are SGHRS and YFSETQ. The V gene lost 6 bases and the J gene lost 1 base, with 17 bases spanning the gap. The CDR3 is 16 residues long. CDR3 protein: CASTETGGLSYNEQFF. The CDR3 DNA sequence: TGCGCCAGCACTGAAACTGGTGGATTATCCTACAATGAGCAGTTCTTC.

V usage is TRBV7-6 and J usage is TRBJ2-2; TRBD1 might be the D (6 bases). Trimming pared 1 base from V and 1 base from J, leaving 10 bases between. The CDR3 sequence is 16 residues long. From germline, CDR1 is SGHVS and CDR2 FNYEAQ. DNA of the CDR3: TGTGCCAGCAGCTTAGGGACAGTCAGGAACACCGGGGAGCTGTTTTTT. It codes for CASSLGTVRNTGELFF.

This clonotype came up many times. The genes are TRBV7-2 and TRBJ2-2, with TRBD2 matching over 11 bases. The junction had 5 bases not matched to a gene; V was cut back by 9 bases and J by 2 bases. Looked up from germline, CDR1 is SGHTA and CDR2 is FQGNSA. The CDR3 is made up of 15 amino acids. CDR3 amino acids: CARRGTSGNTGELFF. CDR3 coding DNA: TGTGCCAGGCGGGGGACTAGCGGTAACACCGGGGAGCTGTTTTTT.

This sequence joins TRBV7-2 and TRBJ2-5; D not resolved. The CDR3 is 13 residues long. Germline CDR1 reads SGHTA; CDR2 reads FQGNSA. With 10 bases removed from V and 5 bases from J, the gap between germline ends came to 17 bases. The CDR3: CANSAQAHETQYF. The CDR3 nucleotides are TGTGCCAACTCGGCCCAGGCCCACGAGACCCAGTACTTC.

The rearrangement uses TRBV20-1 and TRBJ2-1; D unclear. The V gene's germline CDR1 is DFQATT and CDR2 SNEGSKA (reference sequence). V gave up 3 bases and J gave up 6 bases, with 12 bases separating them. This CDR3 has 13 residues. The CDR3 here is CSASPGAGNEQFF. CDR3 nucleotide sequence: TGCAGTGCTAGCCCCGGCGCCGGCAATGAGCAGTTCTTC.

This clonotype was seen more than once but under ten times. The chain uses TRBV12-3 or TRBV12-4 and TRBJ2-1; the match to TRBD2 covers 13 bases. Trimming cost V 10 bases and J 9 bases; bases outside gene matches: 3. This CDR3 contains 12 residues. CDR3 in DNA: TGTGCCACTGGACTAGCGGGAGTTGAGCAGTTCTTC. As protein: CATGLAGVEQFF.

The V gene is TRBV9, the J gene TRBJ2-1; 13 nucleotides match TRBD2. The CDR3 is 17 amino acids. With 1 base clipped from V and 7 bases from J, the junction kept 8 bases outside the gene matches. Germline assignment: CDR1 SGDLS and CDR2 YYNGEE. DNA of the CDR3: TGTGCCAGCAGCGTACGTGGACTAGCGGGAGACCCTAATGAGCAGTTCTTC. As protein: CASSVRGLAGDPNEQFF.

This clonotype was recorded at least ten times. V gene TRBV5-1 combines with J gene TRBJ2-3; D might be TRBD1 or TRBD2, each matching 5 bases. The germline V gene has CDR1 SGHRS and CDR2 YFSETQ. The CDR3 loop spans 14 amino acids. Trimming removed 4 bases at V and 4 bases at J, with 13 bases between. The CDR3 DNA reads as TGCGCCAGCAGCCCGGGGACGCCTCCAGATACGCAGTATTTT. It specifies CASSPGTPPDTQYF.

This clonotype was seen more than once but under ten times. The chain is built from TRBV7-2 and TRBJ2-1; perhaps TRBD2 as D (6 bases). Per the germline V gene, CDR1 is SGHTA and CDR2 is FQGNSA. V lost 1 base and J 2 bases, leaving 9 bases between the germline ends. The CDR3 runs to 15 residues. In nucleotides, the CDR3 is TGTGCCAGCAGCTTAGGGGGGGATACCTACAATGAGCAGTTCTTC. This sequence encodes CASSLGGDTYNEQFF.

The chain joins TRBV20-1 to TRBJ2-7; D may be TRBD1 (6 bases). Germline assignment: CDR1 DFQATT and CDR2 SNEGSKA (reference sequence). Between the trimmed V and J ends, which lost 6 bases and 4 bases, there was a span of 16 bases. The CDR3 spans 13 residues. The CDR3 loop is CSAPSGTQYEQYF. The CDR3 bases are TGCAGTGCGCCTTCCGGGACACAATACGAGCAGTACTTC.

This chain joins TRBV21-1 and TRBJ2-6; TRBD2 was called by the table and not checked on the DNA. TRBV21-1 is listed as a pseudogene. This CDR3 has 17 amino acids. DNA for the CDR3: TGTGCCAGTAAGTCCGGAAGAAAGCAATCTGGGGCCAACGTCCTGACTTTC. Translated, it gives CASKSGRKQSGANVLTF.